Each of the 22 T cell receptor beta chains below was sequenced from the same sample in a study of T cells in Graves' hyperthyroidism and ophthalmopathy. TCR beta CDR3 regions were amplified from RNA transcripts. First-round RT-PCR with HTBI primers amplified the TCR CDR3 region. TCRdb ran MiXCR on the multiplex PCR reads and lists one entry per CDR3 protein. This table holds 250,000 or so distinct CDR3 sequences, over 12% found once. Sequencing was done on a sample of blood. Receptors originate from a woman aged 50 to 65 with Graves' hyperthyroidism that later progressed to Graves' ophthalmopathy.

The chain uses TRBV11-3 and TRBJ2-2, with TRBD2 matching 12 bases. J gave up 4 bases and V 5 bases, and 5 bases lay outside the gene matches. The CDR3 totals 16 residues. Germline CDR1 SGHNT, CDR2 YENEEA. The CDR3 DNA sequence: TGTGCCAGCAGCAAAGGACTAGCGGGATCCACCGGGGAGCTGTTTTTT. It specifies CASSKGLAGSTGELFF.

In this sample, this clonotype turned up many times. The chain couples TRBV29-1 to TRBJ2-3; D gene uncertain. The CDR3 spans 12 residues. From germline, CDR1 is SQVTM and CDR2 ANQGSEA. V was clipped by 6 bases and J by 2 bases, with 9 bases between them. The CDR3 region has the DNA TGCAGCGTCTCATTCGACACAGATACGCAGTATTTT. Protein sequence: CSVSFDTDTQYF.

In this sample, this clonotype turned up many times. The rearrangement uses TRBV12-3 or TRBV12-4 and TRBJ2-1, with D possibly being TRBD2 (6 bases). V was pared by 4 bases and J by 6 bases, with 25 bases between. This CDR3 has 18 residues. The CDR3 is CASSYFVGRREGSNEQFF. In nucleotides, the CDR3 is TGTGCCAGCAGTTATTTCGTAGGCCGGCGGGAAGGAAGCAATGAGCAGTTCTTC.

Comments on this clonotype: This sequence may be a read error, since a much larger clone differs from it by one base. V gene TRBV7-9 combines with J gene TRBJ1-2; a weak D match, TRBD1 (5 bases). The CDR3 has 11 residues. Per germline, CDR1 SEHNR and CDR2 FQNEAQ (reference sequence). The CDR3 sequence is CASSSGIGYAF. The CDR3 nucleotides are TGTGCCAGCAGCTCAGGGATCGGCTACGCCTTC.

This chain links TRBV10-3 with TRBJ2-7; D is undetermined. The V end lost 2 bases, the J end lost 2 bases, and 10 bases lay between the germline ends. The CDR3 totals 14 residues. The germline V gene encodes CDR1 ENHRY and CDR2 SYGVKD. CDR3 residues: CAISETVAPYEQYF. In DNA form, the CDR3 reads TGTGCCATCAGTGAGACAGTTGCCCCCTACGAGCAGTACTTC.

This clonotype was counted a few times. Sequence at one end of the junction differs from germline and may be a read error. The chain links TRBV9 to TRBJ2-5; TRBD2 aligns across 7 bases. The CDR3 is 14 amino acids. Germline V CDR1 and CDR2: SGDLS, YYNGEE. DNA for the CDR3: TGTGCCAGCAGCGTAGGGGGGAGCGGGGAGATCCAGTACTTC. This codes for CASSVGGSGEIQYF.

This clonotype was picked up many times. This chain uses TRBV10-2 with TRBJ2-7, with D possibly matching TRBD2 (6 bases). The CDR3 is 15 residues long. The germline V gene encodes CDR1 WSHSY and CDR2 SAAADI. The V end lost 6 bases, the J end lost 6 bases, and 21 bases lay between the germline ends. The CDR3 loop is CASRKLTAGSGEQYF. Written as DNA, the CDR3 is TGCGCCAGCAGAAAACTCACTGCGGGGTCCGGCGAGCAGTACTTC.

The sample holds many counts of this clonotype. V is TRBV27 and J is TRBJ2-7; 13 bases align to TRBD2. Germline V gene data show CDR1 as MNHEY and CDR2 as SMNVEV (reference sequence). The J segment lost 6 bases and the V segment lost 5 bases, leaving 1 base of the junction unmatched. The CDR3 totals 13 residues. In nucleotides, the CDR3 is TGTGCCAGCAGTGGACTAGCGGGGGCCGAGCAGTACTTC. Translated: CASSGLAGAEQYF.

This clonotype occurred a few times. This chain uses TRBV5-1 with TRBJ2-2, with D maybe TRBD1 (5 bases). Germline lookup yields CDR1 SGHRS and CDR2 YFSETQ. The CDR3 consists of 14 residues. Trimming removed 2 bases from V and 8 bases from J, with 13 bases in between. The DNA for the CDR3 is TGCGCCAGCAGCTTAGGCAGGGCGTTTGGGGAGCTGTTTTTT. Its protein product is CASSLGRAFGELFF.

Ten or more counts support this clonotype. The CDR3 region is CASSPPQGTSGQTSTDTQYF. Here the CDR3 DNA reads TGTGCCAGCAGTCCCCCACAGGGGACTAGCGGCCAAACTAGCACAGATACGCAGTATTTT. The genes are TRBV28 and TRBJ2-3; TRBD2 matches at 11 bases. Unmatched junction bases numbered 16, after V lost 5 bases and J lost 0 bases. Germline V gene sequence: CDR1 MDHEN, CDR2 SYDVKM. The CDR3 extends over 20 amino acids.

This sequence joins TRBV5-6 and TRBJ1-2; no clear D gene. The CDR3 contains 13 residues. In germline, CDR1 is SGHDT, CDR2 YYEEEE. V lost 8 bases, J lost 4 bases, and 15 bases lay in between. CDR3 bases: TGTGCCAGTTCAAGCTACGGTATCTATGGCTACACCTTC. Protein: CASSSYGIYGYTF.

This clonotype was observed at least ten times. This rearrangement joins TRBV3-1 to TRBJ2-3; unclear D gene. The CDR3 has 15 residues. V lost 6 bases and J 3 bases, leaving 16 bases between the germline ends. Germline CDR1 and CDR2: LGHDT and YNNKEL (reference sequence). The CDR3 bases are TGTGCCAGCAGACTATCCCAAACTGGGACAGATACGCAGTATTTT. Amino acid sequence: CASRLSQTGTDTQYF.

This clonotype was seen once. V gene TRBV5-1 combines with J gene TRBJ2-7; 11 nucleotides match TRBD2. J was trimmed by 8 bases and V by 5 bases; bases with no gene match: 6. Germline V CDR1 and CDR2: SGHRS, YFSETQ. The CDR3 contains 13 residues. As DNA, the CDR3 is TGCGCCAGCAGACCTCTAGCGGGAGGACAGCAGTACTTC. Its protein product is CASRPLAGGQQYF.

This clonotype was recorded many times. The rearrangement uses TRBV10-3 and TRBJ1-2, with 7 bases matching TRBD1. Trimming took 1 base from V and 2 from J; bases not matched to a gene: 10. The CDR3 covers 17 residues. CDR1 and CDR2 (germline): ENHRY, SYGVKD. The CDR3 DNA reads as TGTGCCATCAGTGAGTTTAGAGCGGGACAGCTAAACTATGGCTACACCTTC. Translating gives CAISEFRAGQLNYGYTF.

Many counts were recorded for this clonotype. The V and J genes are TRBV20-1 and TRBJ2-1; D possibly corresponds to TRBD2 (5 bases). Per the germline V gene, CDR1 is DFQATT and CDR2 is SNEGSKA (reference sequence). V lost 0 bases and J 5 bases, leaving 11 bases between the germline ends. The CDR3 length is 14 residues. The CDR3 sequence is CSARDPGINNEQFF. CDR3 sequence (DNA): TGCAGTGCTAGAGATCCCGGGATTAACAATGAGCAGTTCTTC.

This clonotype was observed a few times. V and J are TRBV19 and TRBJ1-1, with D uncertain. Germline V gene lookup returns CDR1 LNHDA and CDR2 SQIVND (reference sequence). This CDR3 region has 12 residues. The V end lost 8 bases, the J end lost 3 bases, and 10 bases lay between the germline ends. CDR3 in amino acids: CASLIGDTEAFF. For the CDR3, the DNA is TGTGCCAGTCTCATTGGGGACACTGAAGCTTTCTTT.

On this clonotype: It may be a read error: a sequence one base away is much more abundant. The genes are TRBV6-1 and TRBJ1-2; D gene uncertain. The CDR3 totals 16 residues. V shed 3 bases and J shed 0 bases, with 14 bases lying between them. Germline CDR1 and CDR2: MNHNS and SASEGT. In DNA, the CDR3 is TGTGCCAGCAGTGACCGGGGAGAACAGACTAACTATGGCTACACCTTC. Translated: CASSDRGEQTNYGYTF.

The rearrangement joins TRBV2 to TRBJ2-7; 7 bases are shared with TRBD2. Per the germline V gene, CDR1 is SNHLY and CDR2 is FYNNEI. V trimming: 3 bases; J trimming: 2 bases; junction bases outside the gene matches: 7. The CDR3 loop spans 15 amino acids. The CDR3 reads CASSEMLREPYEQYF. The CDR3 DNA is TGTGCCAGCAGTGAGATGCTGCGGGAGCCCTACGAGCAGTACTTC.

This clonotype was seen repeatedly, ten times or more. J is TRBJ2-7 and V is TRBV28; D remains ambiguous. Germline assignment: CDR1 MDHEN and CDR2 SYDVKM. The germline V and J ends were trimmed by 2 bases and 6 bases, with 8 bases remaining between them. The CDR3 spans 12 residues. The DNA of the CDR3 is TGTGCCAGCAGTTTAGGCGAAGGCGAGCAGTACTTC. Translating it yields CASSLGEGEQYF.

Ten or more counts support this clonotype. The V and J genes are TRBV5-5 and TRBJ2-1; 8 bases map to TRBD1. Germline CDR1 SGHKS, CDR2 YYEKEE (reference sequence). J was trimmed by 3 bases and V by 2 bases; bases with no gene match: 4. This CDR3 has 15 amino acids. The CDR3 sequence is CASSFPGTGYNEQFF. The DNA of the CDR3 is TGTGCCAGCAGCTTCCCCGGGACAGGCTACAATGAGCAGTTCTTC.

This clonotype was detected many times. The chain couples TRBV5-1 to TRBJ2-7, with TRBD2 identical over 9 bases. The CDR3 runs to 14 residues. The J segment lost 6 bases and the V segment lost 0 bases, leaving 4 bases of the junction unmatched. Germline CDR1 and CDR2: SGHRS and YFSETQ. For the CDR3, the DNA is TGCGCCAGCAGCTTGGGACTAGCGGCCCCCGAGCAGTACTTC. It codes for CASSLGLAAPEQYF.

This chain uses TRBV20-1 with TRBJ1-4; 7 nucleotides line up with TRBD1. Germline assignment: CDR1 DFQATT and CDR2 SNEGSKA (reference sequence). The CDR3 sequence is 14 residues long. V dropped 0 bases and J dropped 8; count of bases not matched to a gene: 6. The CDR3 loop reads CSARDLTGHEKLFF. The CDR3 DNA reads TGCAGTGCTAGAGATCTGACAGGGCACGAAAAACTGTTTTTT.